Presented here are 30 T cell receptor beta chains from one specimen sequenced in a study of OX40 agonist ivuxolimab in advanced cancers. TCRdb's copy holds only in-frame clones and misses some; the assay was immunoSEQ multiplex PCR. Of under 80,000 clones listed, over 80% are singletons. Here the sequenced sample was CD4+ or CD8+ T cells sorted from blood, taken in a trial of the OX40 agonist ivuxolimab. Receptors were obtained from an adult with an advanced solid tumor such as melanoma, head and neck, liver or kidney cancer.

V is TRBV6-1 and J is TRBJ2-2; TRBD1 is a possible D gene (5 bases). This CDR3 contains 14 residues. Germline CDR1 reads MNHNS; CDR2 reads SASEGT. The V gene lost 6 bases and the J gene lost 5 bases, with 13 bases spanning the gap. For the CDR3, the DNA is TGTGCCAGCAGCCGGGCAGGGAATACCGGGGAGCTGTTTTTT. This sequence encodes CASSRAGNTGELFF.

The chain has TRBV9 and TRBJ1-2; 7 bases agree with TRBD1. The CDR3 totals 15 residues. The V gene's germline CDR1 is SGDLS and CDR2 YYNGEE. J was trimmed by 8 bases and V by 4 bases; bases with no gene match: 14. The CDR3 DNA sequence: TGTGCCAGCAGCCCGGGGCCGGGACAGAATGGGGGCTACACCTTC. Translating it yields CASSPGPGQNGGYTF.

The chain links TRBV19 to TRBJ2-5; 10 positions match TRBD2. The germline gives CDR1 LNHDA, CDR2 SQIVND (reference sequence). Trimming took 8 bases from V and 2 from J; bases not matched to a gene: 5. This CDR3 spans 14 amino acids. DNA for the CDR3: TGTGCCAGTCGACTTAGCGGGGGGCAAGAGACCCAGTACTTC. Residues: CASRLSGGQETQYF.

CDR3 amino acids: CASSYILGQPQHF. CDR3 nucleotides: TGTGCCAGCAGTTATATTTTAGGTCAGCCCCAGCATTTT. The chain carries TRBV6-6 and TRBJ1-5; no firm D call. V gave up 3 bases and J gave up 6 bases, with 9 bases separating them. Germline loops: CDR1 MNHNY, CDR2 SVGAGI (reference sequence). The CDR3 has 13 amino acids.

This clone came up a few times. J is TRBJ1-4 and V is TRBV2; 8 bases fit TRBD1. The CDR3 runs to 14 residues. Per germline, CDR1 SNHLY and CDR2 FYNNEI. The junction had 6 bases not matched to a gene; V was cut back by 6 bases and J by 6 bases. The CDR3 is CASSQGQGDEKLFF. DNA for the CDR3: TGTGCCAGCAGCCAAGGACAGGGTGATGAAAAACTGTTTTTT.

This clone showed up just once. The junction departs from the called germline gene at one end, perhaps through a read error. The V call is TRBV28, the J call TRBJ1-2; no clear D gene. The CDR3 is 16 residues long. Germline V gene lookup returns CDR1 MDHEN and CDR2 SYDVKM. CDR3 loop: CASGSEKTEANYDYTF. The CDR3 DNA reads as TGTGCCAGCGGTAGTGAGAAAACAGAAGCTAACTATGACTACACCTTC.

V gene TRBV7-2 combines with J gene TRBJ1-2, with D perhaps TRBD1 (5 bases). Germline CDR1 SGHTA, CDR2 FQGNSA. Trimming pared 5 bases from V and 7 bases from J, leaving 14 bases between. The CDR3 is 13 residues long. CDR3 amino acids: CASSTRVTGGYTF. The CDR3 DNA reads as TGTGCCAGCAGCACCAGGGTTACGGGTGGCTACACCTTC.

This clone was detected only once. CDR3 nucleotide sequence: TGCGCCAGCAGCCAAGATCTGGGACAGGCGTACGAGCAGTACTTC. This translates into CASSQDLGQAYEQYF. V gene TRBV4-3 combines with J gene TRBJ2-7, with 8 nucleotides matching TRBD1. Unmatched junction bases numbered 5, after V lost 0 bases and J lost 4 bases. Germline CDR1 reads LGHNA; CDR2 reads YSLEER. This CDR3 spans 15 amino acids.

V usage is TRBV18 and J usage is TRBJ1-3, with 8 bases that match TRBD1. With V trimmed by 3 bases and J by 0 bases, 1 base remained unmatched. CDR3 size: 15 residues. Germline CDR1 is KGHSH and CDR2 is LQKENI. The CDR3 DNA reads TGTGCCAGCTCACCCGGACAGGGCTCTGGAAACACCATATATTTT. Translated: CASSPGQGSGNTIYF.

The chain combines TRBV6-6 with TRBJ1-3, with 9 bases lining up with TRBD1. J lost 3 bases, V lost 2 bases, and 5 bases had no gene match. The CDR3 runs to 16 residues. The germline V gene has CDR1 MNHNY and CDR2 SVGAGI (reference sequence). The CDR3 is CASSYTGQGGGNTIYF. In DNA form, the CDR3 reads TGTGCCAGCAGTTACACGGGACAGGGAGGTGGAAACACCATATATTTT.

Remarks on this clone: In the same sample, other DNA sequences code for this CDR3. J is TRBJ2-1 and V is TRBV18; the D is unclear. V lost 3 bases, J lost 0 bases, and 6 bases lay in between. CDR1 is KGHSH, CDR2 LQKENI, per germline. The CDR3 runs 14 residues. The CDR3 protein is CASSPPGSYNEQFF. The CDR3 region has the DNA TGTGCCAGCTCACCGCCCGGCTCCTACAATGAGCAGTTCTTC. The variable domain in full, completed from reference TRBV18 and TRBJ2-1, reads NAGVMQNPRHLVRRRGQEARLRCSPMKGHSHVYWYRQLPEEGLKFMVYLQKENIIDESGMPKERFSAEFPKEGPSILRIQQVVRGDSAAYFCASSPPGSYNEQFFGPGTRLTVL.

V is TRBV7-3 and J is TRBJ2-3, with TRBD2 identical over 12 bases. CDR1 and CDR2 (germline): SGHTA, FQGTGA. CDR3 length: 22 amino acids. V shed 1 base, J shed 0 bases, and the junction held 17 bases outside the gene matches. The CDR3 sequence is CASSLMAATSGGAVSSTDTQYF. DNA of the CDR3: TGTGCCAGCAGCTTAATGGCCGCGACTAGCGGGGGCGCAGTGTCTAGCACAGATACGCAGTATTTT.

The rearrangement joins TRBV10-3 to TRBJ2-7, with 10 bases that match TRBD1. In germline, CDR1 is ENHRY, CDR2 SYGVKD. The CDR3 is made up of 14 amino acids. The V segment lost 6 bases and the J segment 5 bases; nucleotides outside the gene matches: 7. CDR3 DNA: TGTGCCATCAGAACCGGGACAGGGGTCAACGAGCAGTACTTC. Protein sequence: CAIRTGTGVNEQYF.

The chain is built from TRBV6-5 and TRBJ2-7, with D possibly being TRBD2 (6 bases). The germline CDR1 and CDR2 sequences are MNHEY and SVGAGI. The CDR3 spans 14 residues. V lost 0 bases and J 3 bases, leaving 9 bases between the germline ends. CDR3 in amino acids: CASSYSPGVYEQYF. As DNA, the CDR3 is TGTGCCAGCAGTTACTCCCCGGGGGTCTACGAGCAGTACTTC.

The genes are TRBV6-6 and TRBJ1-4; D not resolved. The CDR3 runs to 14 residues. Germline CDR1 is MNHNY and CDR2 is SVGAGI (reference sequence). V was shortened by 4 bases and J by 5 bases, with 11 bases between the two germline ends. CDR3 nucleotides: TGTGCCAGCAGTTGGTCACGGAACAATGAAAAACTGTTTTTT. It translates to CASSWSRNNEKLFF.

DNA of the CDR3: TGTGCCAGCAGTTGGAATAGAGAGCGAGCCCAGTACTTC. Residues: CASSWNRERAQYF. This chain links TRBV6-1 with TRBJ2-5; unclear D gene. Germline CDR1 MNHNS, CDR2 SASEGT. V lost 5 bases and J 9 bases, leaving 16 bases between the germline ends. This CDR3 contains 13 residues.

This chain connects TRBV5-5 to TRBJ1-2; D gene unclear. This CDR3 has 13 amino acids. Germline V CDR1 and CDR2: SGHKS, YYEKEE (reference sequence). Trimming stripped 5 bases from V and 7 bases from J, with 15 bases between. CDR3 sequence reads: CASSSDTWAGYTF. CDR3 bases: TGTGCCAGCAGTTCAGATACTTGGGCTGGCTACACCTTC.

V and J are TRBV5-1 and TRBJ2-4, with 9 nucleotides matching TRBD1. Germline loops: CDR1 SGHRS, CDR2 YFSETQ. After removal of 0 bases from V and 5 bases from J, the junction contained 6 bases not matched to a gene. The CDR3 runs 16 residues. In DNA form, the CDR3 reads TGCGCCAGCAGCTTGGCTACAGGGGGCGCCGAAAACATTCAGTACTTC. This gives the protein CASSLATGGAENIQYF.

This clone is a singleton in its sample. This chain links TRBV14 with TRBJ2-5; D possibly corresponds to TRBD1 (5 bases). This CDR3 is built from 12 residues. V lost 1 base and J 7 bases, leaving 7 bases between the germline ends. Germline V lookup: CDR1 SGHDN, CDR2 FVKESK. CDR3 in amino acids: CASSQAQGTQYF. The CDR3 coding sequence is TGTGCCAGCAGCCAAGCGCAGGGGACCCAGTACTTC.

The chain's CDR3 is CASSLEGLAAWYF. The CDR3 DNA is TGCGCCAGCAGCTTGGAGGGACTAGCGGCCTGGTATTTT. The rearrangement joins TRBV5-1 to TRBJ2-3; 11 bases agree with TRBD2. J lost 14 bases, V lost 0 bases, and 5 bases had no gene match. The CDR3 is 13 amino acids. Germline CDR1 is SGHRS and CDR2 is YFSETQ.

This CDR3 is CASGKQDPPGELFF. The CDR3 DNA follows: TGTGCCAGCGGGAAACAGGATCCTCCCGGGGAGCTGTTTTTT. The chain couples TRBV27 to TRBJ2-2; perhaps TRBD1 as D (5 bases). CDR3 size: 14 residues. Trimming removed 8 bases at V and 6 bases at J, with 16 bases between. CDR1 MNHEY and CDR2 SMNVEV come from the germline V gene (reference sequence).

The V call is TRBV10-3, the J call TRBJ2-4; D is unclear. The CDR3 is 16 residues long. The V gene lost 0 bases and the J gene lost 0 bases, with 9 bases spanning the gap. Germline lookup yields CDR1 ENHRY and CDR2 SYGVKD. The CDR3 region is CAISESALLAKNIQYF. The CDR3 DNA is TGTGCCATCAGTGAGTCGGCCCTTCTAGCCAAAAACATTCAGTACTTC.

This clone was recorded once. The V gene is TRBV5-4, the J gene TRBJ1-4; D ambiguous. The CDR3 sequence is 15 residues long. Germline CDR1 SGHNT, CDR2 YYREEE (reference sequence). The V end was cut by 3 bases, the J end by 0 bases, with 9 bases between. The CDR3 region is CASSSGPATNEKLFF. For the CDR3, the DNA is TGTGCCAGCAGCTCCGGGCCAGCAACTAATGAAAAACTGTTTTTT.

The J gene is TRBJ2-7, the V gene TRBV6-5; 7 bases map to TRBD1. The V gene end was trimmed by 2 bases and the J gene end by 0 bases; junction bases not matched to a gene: 4. The CDR3 length is 15 residues. Germline V lookup: CDR1 MNHEY, CDR2 SVGAGI. The CDR3 DNA sequence: TGTGCCAGCAGTTACACGACAGGGAGCTCCTACGAGCAGTACTTC. Translated, it gives CASSYTTGSSYEQYF.

The chain carries TRBV7-3 and TRBJ2-7; TRBD1 is a possible D gene (5 bases). The germline V gene encodes CDR1 SGHTA and CDR2 FQGTGA. V lost 6 bases, J lost 3 bases, and 12 bases lay in between. The CDR3 is 13 amino acids. The chain's CDR3 is CASRKDTHYEQYF. As DNA, the CDR3 is TGTGCCAGCAGGAAGGACACTCACTACGAGCAGTACTTC. The full variable domain, with the rest looked up from reference TRBV7-3 and TRBJ2-7, is GAGVSQTPSNKVTEKGKYVELRCDPISGHTALYWYRQSLGQGPEFLIYFQGTGAADDSGLPNDRFFAVRPEGSVSTLKIQRTERGDSAVYLCASRKDTHYEQYFGPGTRLTVT.

The rearrangement uses TRBV6-6 and TRBJ2-7, with D perhaps being TRBD1 or TRBD2 (5 bases each). Trimming removed 0 bases from V and 11 bases from J, with 14 bases in between. The germline gives CDR1 MNHNY, CDR2 SVGAGI (reference sequence). The CDR3 is made up of 13 amino acids. For the CDR3, the DNA is TGTGCCAGCAGTTACTCCCGGGACGGTATGAAGTACTTC. This encodes CASSYSRDGMKYF.

The chain couples TRBV6-1 to TRBJ2-1, with a weak D call TRBD1 (6 bases). Deletions cut 6 bases from V and 7 bases from J, with 13 bases between. The CDR3 length is 13 residues. Per the germline V gene, CDR1 is MNHNS and CDR2 is SASEGT. Here the CDR3 reads CASRDPTGNEQFF. The CDR3 DNA is TGTGCCAGCAGGGACCCCACAGGGAATGAGCAGTTCTTC.

The rearrangement links TRBV7-2 to TRBJ2-2, with 8 positions matching TRBD2. Germline V CDR1 and CDR2: SGHTA, FQGNSA. J was trimmed by 5 bases and V by 3 bases; bases with no gene match: 8. There are 16 residues in the CDR3. Written as DNA, the CDR3 is TGTGCCAGCAGCTTGGTGGCTAGCGGGTCGACCGGGGAGCTGTTTTTT. Its protein is CASSLVASGSTGELFF. Drawing the rest from reference TRBV7-2 and TRBJ2-2, the complete variable domain is GAGVSQSPSNKVTEKGKDVELRCDPISGHTALYWYRQSLGQGLEFLIYFQGNSAPDKSGLPSDRFSAERTGGSVSTLTIQRTQQEDSAVYLCASSLVASGSTGELFFGEGSRLTVL.

The chain employs TRBV6-6 and TRBJ1-4, with D perhaps TRBD1 (5 bases). CDR1 is MNHNY and CDR2 is SVGAGI in the germline V gene (reference sequence). The CDR3 sequence is 14 residues long. V dropped 4 bases and J dropped 4 bases, with 10 bases sitting between them. CDR3 region: CASSLKTDNEKLFF. DNA for the CDR3: TGTGCCAGCAGTTTAAAGACAGATAATGAAAAACTGTTTTTT.

This rearrangement joins TRBV10-3 to TRBJ1-2; no reliable D call. V lost 6 bases to trimming and J lost 5 bases, with 13 bases between them. This CDR3 region has 13 residues. Germline V lookup: CDR1 ENHRY, CDR2 SYGVKD. The CDR3 nucleotides read TGTGCCATCAGCCTCGGACCGGCTTATGGCTACACCTTC. Protein product: CAISLGPAYGYTF.